This paragraph covers one T cell receptor (beta chain) sequence. Its antigen is not identified. This specimen belongs to a study of cytomegalovirus exposure and HLA in healthy donors. Study findings and constraints: Data from an earlier analysis indicated that most TCR beta V segments were productive either about 87% or about 30% of the time.

The PCR was carried out with 60 Vbeta primers and 13 Jbeta primers. In the source study's methods: Later work found around 72 million unique TCR beta chains, with 9.5 million to 12 million shared. Profiled with immunoSEQ multiplex PCR; TCRdb holds only in-frame clones, not every one. Clonal size and the V and J genes are those of that table, whereas D and trimming came from the DNA. The sample includes hundreds of thousands of clones, under 70% seen only once; the top ten take about 3%. The germline V and J ends were trimmed by 2 bases and 2 bases, with 10 bases remaining between them. The V gene's germline CDR1 is KGHSH and CDR2 LQKENI. CDR3 length equals 15 residues.

Input material: PBMCs. The genes are TRBV18 and TRBJ1-5; D remains ambiguous. This clonotype was obtained from a middle-aged man in good health and CMV-seropositive. CDR3 DNA sequence: TGTGCCAGCTCACCAGGGAGAGGCGGCAATCAGCCCCAGCATTTT. It encodes CASSPGRGGNQPQHF.